The 18 T cell receptor beta chains listed next were all sequenced from one sample in a study of T-cell memory formation after mild COVID-19. TCRdb called the 5' RACE reads again in MiXCR, with one record for every CDR3 protein. The sample shows approximately 430,000 distinct CDR3 sequences, about 22% of them seen only once. The sequencing input was PBMCs or a T cell subset sorted from them (not recorded which). The source is an adult woman who had mild COVID-19 (a few samples of this study predate the infection). Cell type and time point are not known.

This clonotype has more than one count but fewer than ten. The rearrangement joins TRBV7-3 to TRBJ2-1, with D unresolved. Trimming removed 4 bases at V and 7 bases at J, with 11 bases between. The CDR3 has 13 residues. The germline V gene encodes CDR1 SGHTA and CDR2 FQGTGA. The CDR3 loop is CASSSTLGNEQFF. In DNA, the CDR3 is TGTGCCAGCAGCTCGACTCTGGGGAATGAGCAGTTCTTC.

V is TRBV12-3 or TRBV12-4 and J is TRBJ2-5; 9 positions agree with TRBD2. The CDR3 loop spans 15 amino acids. After removal of 4 bases from V and 5 bases from J, the junction contained 8 bases not matched to a gene. CDR3 region: CASSYERGVPETQYF. CDR3 bases: TGTGCCAGCAGTTACGAGCGGGGGGTTCCGGAGACCCAGTACTTC.

This clonotype occurred a few times. The chain has TRBV24-1 and TRBJ2-1; 7 nucleotides align to TRBD1. CDR1 is KGHDR, CDR2 SFDVKD, per germline. The CDR3 spans 14 residues. J gave up 3 bases and V 5 bases, and 3 bases lay outside the gene matches. The CDR3 loop is CATSVGQLYNEQFF. In DNA, the CDR3 is TGTGCCACCAGTGTGGGACAGCTCTACAATGAGCAGTTCTTC.

This clonotype was seen only a few times. The J gene is TRBJ2-1, the V gene TRBV29-1; D gene uncertain. This CDR3 comprises 11 residues. Trimming took 5 bases from V and 10 from J, leaving 12 bases between them. Germline CDR1 and CDR2: SQVTM and ANQGSEA. CDR3 loop: CSVRTPDEQFF. DNA of the CDR3: TGCAGCGTTCGAACCCCAGACGAGCAGTTCTTC.

The table lists this clonotype with a few counts. The chain employs TRBV9 and TRBJ1-1; no clear D. The germline V and J ends were trimmed by 0 bases and 0 bases, with 9 bases remaining between them. This CDR3 spans 15 amino acids. Germline loops: CDR1 SGDLS, CDR2 YYNGEE. The CDR3 sequence is CASSVATRVNTEAFF. The DNA for the CDR3 is TGTGCCAGCAGCGTAGCTACCCGTGTGAACACTGAAGCTTTCTTT.

In this sample, this clonotype turned up a few times. The chain recombines TRBV20-1 with TRBJ1-5; D call uncertain. Trimming took 3 bases from V and 5 from J, leaving 8 bases between them. The CDR3 length is 12 residues. From germline, CDR1 is DFQATT and CDR2 SNEGSKA (reference sequence). The CDR3 loop reads CSARDGYQPQHF. Here the CDR3 DNA reads TGCAGTGCTAGGGACGGATATCAGCCCCAGCATTTT.

This clonotype was seen more than once but under ten times. The chain is built from TRBV12-3 or TRBV12-4 and TRBJ2-4; 9 nucleotides agree with TRBD2. V lost 5 bases, J lost 1 base, and 6 bases stayed unmatched. The CDR3 extends over 16 amino acids. The CDR3 DNA is TGTGCCAGCAGTCCCCCCGGGACTAGCGCCAAAAACATTCAGTACTTC. Its protein is CASSPPGTSAKNIQYF.

The sample holds many counts of this clonotype. This chain links TRBV7-6 with TRBJ2-7; D is perhaps TRBD2 (6 bases). The CDR3 consists of 13 residues. The germline V gene encodes CDR1 SGHVS and CDR2 FNYEAQ. Trimming took 5 bases from V and 3 from J, leaving 11 bases between them. The CDR3 loop reads CASSPGLGYEQYF. In DNA form, the CDR3 reads TGTGCCAGCAGCCCGGGACTTGGCTACGAGCAGTACTTC.

This chain uses TRBV5-1 with TRBJ2-2; 8 nucleotides align to TRBD1. CDR1 is SGHRS and CDR2 is YFSETQ in the germline V gene. The CDR3 consists of 14 residues. The ends lost 5 bases at V and 4 bases at J; junction bases unmatched: 4. CDR3 amino acids: CASRGQGATGELFF. Written as DNA, the CDR3 is TGCGCCAGCAGAGGCCAGGGGGCCACCGGGGAGCTGTTTTTT.

Many counts were recorded for this clonotype. This chain links TRBV10-3 with TRBJ2-5; TRBD2 might be the D (6 bases). Germline-derived CDR1 and CDR2 are ENHRY and SYGVKD. V was pared by 4 bases and J by 1 base, with 10 bases between. The CDR3 is made up of 14 amino acids. The CDR3 spells CAISVGGPQETQYF. The CDR3 DNA sequence: TGTGCCATCAGTGTGGGGGGTCCCCAAGAGACCCAGTACTTC.

This clonotype was picked up a small number of times. V gene TRBV5-1 combines with J gene TRBJ2-3; 11 bases fit TRBD2. The CDR3 contains 16 residues. Germline CDR1 and CDR2: SGHRS and YFSETQ. Trimming removed 3 bases from V and 2 bases from J; junction bases left unmatched: 5. The CDR3 region has the DNA TGCGCCAGCAGCTATGGGACTAGCGGACTCACAGATACGCAGTATTTT. Amino acids: CASSYGTSGLTDTQYF.

This clonotype has a single count. This chain uses TRBV5-1 with TRBJ2-2; tentative D call: TRBD2 (7 bases). Per the germline V gene, CDR1 is SGHRS and CDR2 is YFSETQ. The CDR3 is 16 residues long. Trimming left V 2 bases short and J 5 bases short, with 16 bases between. The CDR3 is CASSFGWGGETGELFF. For the CDR3, the DNA is TGCGCCAGCAGCTTCGGTTGGGGGGGCGAGACCGGGGAGCTGTTTTTT.

CDR3 region: CASSRLAVEDTQYF. DNA for the CDR3: TGCGCCAGCAGTCGACTAGCTGTGGAAGATACGCAGTATTTT. The V and J genes are TRBV4-3 and TRBJ2-3; 7 nucleotides align to TRBD2. The germline V gene encodes CDR1 LGHNA and CDR2 YSLEER. The length of the CDR3 is 14 residues. The trim removed 6 bases at V and 5 bases at J, leaving 8 bases unmatched.

The chain is built from TRBV18 and TRBJ2-1; D is ambiguous. V was shortened by 1 base and J by 1 base, with 5 bases between the two germline ends. This CDR3 has 14 amino acids. Germline loops: CDR1 KGHSH, CDR2 LQKENI. This chain's CDR3 is CASSPLESYNEQFF. CDR3 in DNA: TGTGCCAGCTCACCACTAGAATCCTACAATGAGCAGTTCTTC.

Only a few counts were recorded for this clonotype. The V gene is TRBV5-1, the J gene TRBJ2-1; 7 bases align to TRBD2. The CDR3 extends over 11 amino acids. Per germline, CDR1 SGHRS and CDR2 YFSETQ. With 7 bases clipped from V and 12 bases from J, the junction kept 7 bases outside the gene matches. CDR3 residues: CASGEGQLQFF. CDR3 in DNA: TGCGCCAGCGGGGAGGGGCAGCTGCAGTTCTTC.

This clonotype was seen ten or more times. The V gene is TRBV3-1, the J gene TRBJ2-5, with TRBD2 matching over 8 bases. This CDR3 comprises 16 residues. V shed 1 base, J shed 2 bases, and the junction held 6 bases outside the gene matches. In germline, CDR1 is LGHDT, CDR2 YNNKEL (reference sequence). CDR3 residues: CASSQGARGGQETQYF. The CDR3 bases are TGTGCCAGCAGCCAAGGGGCCCGGGGGGGACAAGAGACCCAGTACTTC.

In its sample, this clonotype was seen a few times. The chain links TRBV7-2 to TRBJ1-1; D call uncertain. The CDR3 runs 13 residues. Germline V gene data show CDR1 as SGHTA and CDR2 as FQGNSA. Between the trimmed V and J ends, which lost 5 bases and 8 bases, there was a span of 15 bases. CDR3: CASSQWEGREAFF. As DNA, the CDR3 is TGTGCCAGCAGCCAATGGGAGGGTAGGGAAGCTTTCTTT.

The chain couples TRBV5-1 to TRBJ2-7; D may correspond to TRBD1 or TRBD2 (5 bases each). Between the trimmed V and J ends, which lost 2 bases and 7 bases, there was a span of 13 bases. Germline values: CDR1 SGHRS, CDR2 YFSETQ. There are 13 residues in the CDR3. CDR3 amino acids: CASSFDGEGEQYF. The DNA of the CDR3 is TGCGCCAGCAGCTTTGATGGTGAGGGGGAGCAGTACTTC.